This TCR beta chain is drawn from a study of T cell changes during pregnancy in multiple sclerosis. Generated by immunoSEQ multiplex PCR, the TCRdb table keeps only in-frame clones and is missing some. The repertoire holds roughly 40,000 clones, with 80% to 95% as singletons. The receptor was derived from a female donor in good health, enrolled as a control in a pregnancy study. The specimen comprised CD4+ T cells from peripheral blood mononuclear cells, sampled after pregnancy.

The CDR3 DNA reads as TGTGCCAGCAGCGACACCCCCTCTGGGGCCAACGTCCTGACTTTC. It yields the protein CASSDTPSGANVLTF. The V and J genes are TRBV25-1 and TRBJ2-6; D not resolved. Germline CDR1 MGHDK, CDR2 SYGVNS. The V end was cut by 6 bases, the J end by 0 bases, with 9 bases between. CDR3 length: 15 amino acids.